The subject of this entry is one TCR beta chain. Primers: 60 Vbeta forward and 13 Jbeta reverse. Produced via immunoSEQ multiplex PCR; TCRdb's table is partial and in-frame only. Altogether tens of thousands of clones are present, 67% being singletons, with the ten largest covering under 7.5%. V shed 4 bases and J shed 2 bases, with 21 bases lying between them. CDR3 length: 18 residues. CDR1 is MGHRA and CDR2 is YSYEKL in the germline V gene. This entry comes from a study of cytomegalovirus exposure and HLA in healthy donors. Sequenced material: PBMCs. The sequence came from a woman aged 45 to 65 in good health and CMV-seropositive. The chain links TRBV4-1 to TRBJ1-5, with D maybe TRBD1 (6 bases). CDR3 amino acids: CASSLYPRQGRGNQPQHF. CDR3 DNA sequence: TGCGCCAGCAGCCTCTACCCCCGTCAGGGGCGCGGCAATCAGCCCCAGCATTTT.